This is a list of T cell receptor beta chains from one sample in a study of ipilimumab plus nivolumab after autologous stem cell transplantation. This table comes from immunoSEQ multiplex PCR, and its TCRdb copy is limited to in-frame clones, with some not included. The table records 9,500 to 15,000 clones, 69% of them present only once. Sample: PBMCs, taken in a trial of ipilimumab plus nivolumab as post-transplant consolidation. The receptors were sampled from a male donor with diffuse large B-cell lymphoma. CDR3s include the opening cysteine and the closing phenylalanine or tryptophan. The D gene is left open where the match is weak. Size values are once, few and many counts, or a class for expanded clones, and some rows have none.

abundance	len	j_gene	d_gene	v_gene	CDR3aa	CDR3nt
.	15	TRBJ2-3	.	TRBV6-1	CASSEVGLPTDTQYF	TGTGCCAGCAGTGAAGTTGGACTACCAACAGATACGCAGTATTTT
.	12	TRBJ1-5	.	TRBV19	CASIGSNQPQHF	TGTGCCTCTATAGGGAGCAATCAGCCCCAGCATTTT
.	15	TRBJ2-1	TRBD2	TRBV27	CASSFLVGGNNEQFF	TGTGCCAGCAGTTTCCTAGTGGGAGGGAACAATGAGCAGTTCTTC
few	16	TRBJ2-3	TRBD2	TRBV7-8	CASRNLAGGPTDTQYF	TGTGCCAGCAGGAATCTAGCGGGGGGGCCTACAGATACGCAGTATTTT
.	12	TRBJ2-4	.	TRBV28	CASRGRKNIQYF	TGTGCCAGCAGGGGGCGGAAAAACATTCAGTACTTC
.	15	TRBJ2-7	TRBD1	TRBV5-6	CASSLELQGAHEQYF	TGTGCCAGCAGCTTGGAGTTACAGGGGGCCCACGAGCAGTACTTC
.	14	TRBJ2-5	.	TRBV6-5	CASSYSSSQETQYF	TGTGCCAGCAGTTACTCGAGCAGCCAAGAGACCCAGTACTTC
.	15	TRBJ1-4	.	TRBV5-1	CASSLLGAQGEKLFF	TGCGCCAGCAGCTTGTTGGGGGCGCAGGGTGAAAAACTGTTTTTT
once	13	TRBJ2-7	.	TRBV12-5	CASGLEQGYEQYF	TGTGCTAGTGGTTTGGAACAGGGTTACGAGCAGTACTTC
once	12	TRBJ2-1	.	TRBV19	CASSIGTSEQFF	TGTGCCAGTAGTATAGGGACATCGGAGCAGTTCTTC
.	14	TRBJ1-1	TRBD1	TRBV6-5	CASSYEGAIAEAFF	TGTGCCAGCAGTTATGAGGGGGCGATCGCTGAAGCTTTCTTT